The sequence of this T cell receptor (beta chain) was determined in a study of cytomegalovirus exposure and HLA in healthy donors. Study-level findings and limits: DRB1 showed the most TCR associations and HLA-C the fewest in a later analysis, as rates varied by HLA locus.

The PCR had 60 Vbeta and 13 Jbeta primers. TCRdb's copy holds only in-frame clones and misses some; the assay was immunoSEQ multiplex PCR. Of fewer than 200,000 clones in the sample, roughly 80% were seen once. The V and J ends lost 7 bases and 0 bases respectively, with 10 bases between them. Per germline, CDR1 ENHRY and CDR2 SYGVKD. This CDR3 has 14 residues. Turning to this clone: Its cognate antigen is unknown.

The TCR was taken from a woman aged 50 to 65 in good health and CMV-seropositive. The V gene is TRBV10-3, the J gene TRBJ2-1, with D unresolved. The specimen was PBMCs. The CDR3 DNA reads TGTGCCATCAAAGCGCTAAGCTCCTACAATGAGCAGTTCTTC. It specifies CAIKALSSYNEQFF.